These 14 T cell receptor beta chains were sequenced from one sample in a study of blood T cell repertoires in COVID-19. This table comes from immunoSEQ multiplex PCR, and its TCRdb copy is limited to in-frame clones, with some not included. The data show approximately 200,000 clones, approximately 86% seen once. The sample taken for sequencing was peripheral blood. These TCRs come from a man aged 30 to 45 with acute or convalescent COVID-19.

The J gene is TRBJ2-1, the V gene TRBV24-1, with D perhaps matching TRBD2 (6 bases). Germline V gene lookup returns CDR1 KGHDR and CDR2 SFDVKD. This CDR3 has 16 residues. V was clipped by 3 bases and J by 6 bases, with 17 bases between them. The CDR3 region is CATSDRAPGVGNEQFF. CDR3 nucleotide sequence: TGTGCCACCAGTGATAGGGCCCCGGGAGTAGGCAATGAGCAGTTCTTC.

The chain uses TRBV5-6 and TRBJ1-1, with D unclear. The CDR3 runs 14 residues. V lost 0 bases and J 1 base, leaving 7 bases between the germline ends. Germline CDR1 reads SGHDT; CDR2 reads YYEEEE. The CDR3 reads CASSLAPGNTEAFF. In DNA, the CDR3 is TGTGCCAGCAGCTTGGCTCCCGGGAACACTGAAGCTTTCTTT. Filled out from reference TRBV5-6 and TRBJ1-1, the complete variable domain reads DAGVTQSPTHLIKTRGQQVTLRCSPKSGHDTVSWYQQALGQGPQFIFQYYEEEERQRGNFPDRFSGHQFPNYSSELNVNALLLGDSALYLCASSLAPGNTEAFFGQGTRLTVV.

The chain carries TRBV28 and TRBJ2-2; perhaps TRBD1 as D (5 bases). V lost 2 bases and J 7 bases, leaving 11 bases between the germline ends. This CDR3 comprises 14 residues. Germline V gene sequence: CDR1 MDHEN, CDR2 SYDVKM. CDR3 loop: CASSLPGFNGELFF. The CDR3, as DNA: TGTGCCAGCAGTTTACCAGGGTTTAACGGGGAGCTGTTTTTT. Full variable domain (remainder filled in from reference TRBV28 and TRBJ2-2): DVKVTQSSRYLVKRTGEKVFLECVQDMDHENMFWYRQDPGLGLRLIYFSYDVKMKEKGDIPEGYSVSREKKERFSLILESASTNQTSMYLCASSLPGFNGELFFGEGSRLTVL.

Here the CDR3 reads CASARDRGNYGYTF. In DNA, the CDR3 is TGTGCCAGCGCTAGAGACAGGGGAAACTATGGCTACACCTTC. The rearrangement links TRBV6-5 to TRBJ1-2; 8 bases match TRBD1. The CDR3 sequence is 14 residues long. CDR1 and CDR2 from the germline V gene are MNHEY and SVGAGI. V lost 8 bases and J lost 2; bases outside the gene matches: 7.

Remarks on this clone: A read error may produce the germline difference seen at one junction end. The J gene is TRBJ1-4, the V gene TRBV4-1; TRBD1 might be the D (5 bases). Germline V CDR1 and CDR2: MGHRA, YSYEKL. The CDR3 runs to 12 residues. The CDR3 spells CASSQPRERLFF. DNA for the CDR3: TGCGCCAGCAGCCAACCCAGGGAAAGACTGTTTTTT.

The J gene is TRBJ2-7, the V gene TRBV20-1, with D possibly matching TRBD1 (6 bases). The CDR3 sequence is 11 residues long. V was clipped by 6 bases and J by 1 base, with 7 bases between them. The V gene's germline CDR1 is DFQATT and CDR2 SNEGSKA (reference sequence). The CDR3 nucleotides are TGCAGTGCGGACAGTTCCTACGAGCAGTACTTC. It specifies CSADSSYEQYF.

This chain joins TRBV12-5 and TRBJ2-1, with 7 positions matching TRBD1. Trimming at V came to 7 bases and at J to 2 bases, leaving 8 bases not matched to a gene. The CDR3 spans 15 residues. CDR1 LGHNT and CDR2 FRNRAP come from the germline V gene. The CDR3 sequence is CASAFDRETYNEQFF. The CDR3 region has the DNA TGTGCTAGTGCCTTCGACAGGGAGACCTACAATGAGCAGTTCTTC. The whole variable domain, filled in from reference TRBV12-5 and TRBJ2-1, reads DARVTQTPRHKVTEMGQEVTMRCQPILGHNTVFWYRQTMMQGLELLAYFRNRAPLDDSGMPKDRFSAEMPDATLATLKIQPSEPRDSAVYFCASAFDRETYNEQFFGPGTRLTVL.

The V call is TRBV5-8, the J call TRBJ2-7, with D maybe TRBD1 (6 bases). The CDR3 consists of 13 residues. Germline V gene lookup returns CDR1 SGHTS and CDR2 YDEGEE. In DNA form, the CDR3 reads TGTGCTCACAGTAGGGGGATCTCCTACGAGCAGTACTTC. Its translation is CAHSRGISYEQYF.

V gene TRBV28 combines with J gene TRBJ2-7, with 8 bases identical to TRBD1. The V gene's germline CDR1 is MDHEN and CDR2 SYDVKM. The CDR3 runs 15 residues. With V trimmed by 4 bases and J by 4 bases, 9 bases remained unmatched. The CDR3 sequence: CASSSSATGAYEQYF. CDR3 DNA sequence: TGTGCCAGCAGTTCCTCCGCGACAGGGGCATACGAGCAGTACTTC.

The V gene is TRBV28, the J gene TRBJ2-7; D gene ambiguous. V gave up 8 bases and J gave up 5 bases, with 13 bases separating them. This CDR3 is 12 amino acids long. Germline assignment: CDR1 MDHEN and CDR2 SYDVKM. The CDR3 loop reads CASLAGSNEQYF. The CDR3 DNA is TGTGCCAGCCTCGCCGGGTCAAACGAGCAGTACTTC.

The CDR3 region has the DNA TGTGCCTGCCTAGACCGGGGACTAGCCAAAAACATTCAGTACTTC. This encodes CACLDRGLAKNIQYF. The rearrangement joins TRBV30 to TRBJ2-4, with D perhaps TRBD2 (6 bases). The germline V gene has CDR1 GTSNPN and CDR2 SVGIG (reference sequence). Between the trimmed V and J ends, which lost 6 bases and 0 bases, there was a span of 15 bases. The CDR3 extends over 15 amino acids.

For this clone: One end of the junction does not line up with germline, which may come from a read error. The CDR3 region has the DNA TGTGCCAGCAGCCCCGTTACTGAAATACTGTTTTTT. This sequence encodes CASSPVTEILFF. This chain joins TRBV28 and TRBJ1-4; no reliable D call. This CDR3 is 12 amino acids long. Germline V CDR1 and CDR2: MDHEN, SYDVKM.

The V gene is TRBV7-9, the J gene TRBJ2-7; TRBD2 matches 9 bases. CDR3 size: 17 residues. Germline CDR1 reads SEHNR; CDR2 reads FQNEAQ (reference sequence). With V trimmed by 0 bases and J by 3 bases, 9 bases remained unmatched. For the CDR3, the DNA is TGTGCCAGCAGCTTAGCGGTCAGGACTAGCGACTTCTACGAGCAGTACTTC. Encoded protein: CASSLAVRTSDFYEQYF. The full variable domain, its missing parts supplied by reference TRBV7-9 and TRBJ2-7, is DTGVSQNPRHKITKRGQNVTFRCDPISEHNRLYWYRQTLGQGPEFLTYFQNEAQLEKSRLLSDRFSAERPKGSFSTLEIQRTEQGDSAMYLCASSLAVRTSDFYEQYFGPGTRLTVT.

The V gene is TRBV6-5, the J gene TRBJ2-7, with 8 bases matching TRBD2. This CDR3 has 15 amino acids. The V segment lost 7 bases and the J segment 5 bases; nucleotides outside the gene matches: 13. Germline values: CDR1 MNHEY, CDR2 SVGAGI. The CDR3, as DNA: TGTGCCAGCATCCAAGGTGGGACTAGGAAAAACGAGCAGTACTTC. It translates to CASIQGGTRKNEQYF.